This T cell receptor beta chain stems from a study of cytomegalovirus exposure and HLA in healthy donors. The overall study: An earlier analysis found some 120 million unique TCR beta sequences from about 190 million T cells. The study's findings and limits: Overall, approximately 150 TCR beta chains were annotated as cytomegalovirus-associated. TCR beta V- and J-gene trimming was later associated with a missense DCLRE1C variant. In terms of immune exposure information, only CMV serostatus was available.

The CDR3 runs to 16 residues. V was pared by 4 bases and J by 2 bases, with 8 bases of the junction left unmatched. Germline V gene lookup returns CDR1 SGHNT and CDR2 YYREEE (reference sequence). This clone has only a few counts. Its antigen is unidentified. In the PCR, 60 Vbeta and 13 Jbeta primers were used. Using immunoSEQ multiplex PCR, the repertoire was profiled, and TCRdb retains in-frame clones only, with some absent. The table records about 160,000 clones, 65% to 80% of them present only once. The source is a man in his forties in good health and CMV-seronegative. V and J are TRBV5-4 and TRBJ2-1, with 8 nucleotides matching TRBD2. Sequenced: PBMCs. The CDR3, as DNA: TGTGCCAGCAGCCCCCGGACAGCGGGAGCCTACAATGAGCAGTTCTTC. This codes for CASSPRTAGAYNEQFF. The variable domain in full, completed from reference TRBV5-4 and TRBJ2-1, reads ETGVTQSPTHLIKTRGQQVTLRCSSQSGHNTVSWYQQALGQGPQFIFQYYREEENGRGNFPPRFSGLQFPNYSSELNVNALELDDSALYLCASSPRTAGAYNEQFFGPGTRLTVL.